Sequencing of this T cell receptor (beta chain) was carried out in a study of T cell responses to AZD1222 COVID-19 vaccine. Study findings and constraints: Vaccination with two AZD1222 doses was followed by a rise in Spike-specific TCR breadth and depth.

A note on this clone: Its antigen is still unknown.

This table comes from immunoSEQ multiplex PCR, and its TCRdb copy is limited to in-frame clones, with some not included. In the table there are 100,000 to 140,000 clones, roughly 90% of which are singletons. Trimming pared 5 bases from V and 3 bases from J, leaving 16 bases between. The CDR3 runs 15 residues. CDR1 and CDR2 (germline): SEHNR, FQNEAQ (reference sequence). The sequenced sample was peripheral blood, obtained on day 0 of AZD1222 vaccination. This chain uses TRBV7-9 with TRBJ1-2, with D possibly TRBD1 on 6 matching bases. This TCR came from an adult in good health. The CDR3 nucleotides are TGTGCCAGCAGCATCCAGGGGCAGGACGACTATGGCTACACCTTC. It yields the protein CASSIQGQDDYGYTF.